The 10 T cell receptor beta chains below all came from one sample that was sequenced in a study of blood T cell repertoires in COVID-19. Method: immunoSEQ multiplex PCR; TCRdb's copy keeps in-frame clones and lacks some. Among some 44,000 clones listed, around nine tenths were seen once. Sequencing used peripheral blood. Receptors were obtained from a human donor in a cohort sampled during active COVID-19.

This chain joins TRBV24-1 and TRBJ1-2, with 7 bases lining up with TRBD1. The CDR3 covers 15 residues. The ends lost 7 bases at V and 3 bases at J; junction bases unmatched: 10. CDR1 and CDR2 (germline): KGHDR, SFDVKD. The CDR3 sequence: CATSSGTEFHYGYTF. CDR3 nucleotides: TGTGCCACCAGCTCCGGGACAGAGTTTCACTATGGCTACACCTTC.

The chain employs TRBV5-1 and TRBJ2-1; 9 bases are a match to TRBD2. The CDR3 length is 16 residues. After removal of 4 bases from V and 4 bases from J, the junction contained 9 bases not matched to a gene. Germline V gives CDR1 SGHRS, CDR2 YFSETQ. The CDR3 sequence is CASSVQSGGSYNEQFF. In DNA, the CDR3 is TGCGCCAGCAGCGTACAAAGCGGGGGGTCATACAATGAGCAGTTCTTC. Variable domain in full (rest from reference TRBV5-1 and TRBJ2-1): KAGVTQTPRYLIKTRGQQVTLSCSPISGHRSVSWYQQTPGQGLQFLFEYFSETQRNKGNFPGRFSGRQFSNSRSEMNVSTLELGDSALYLCASSVQSGGSYNEQFFGPGTRLTVL.

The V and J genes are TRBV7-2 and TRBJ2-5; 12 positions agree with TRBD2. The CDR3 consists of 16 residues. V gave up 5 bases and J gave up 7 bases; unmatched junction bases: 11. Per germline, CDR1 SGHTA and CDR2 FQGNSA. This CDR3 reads CASSPRTSGDHWTQYF. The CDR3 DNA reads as TGTGCCAGCAGCCCCCGGACTAGCGGGGACCATTGGACCCAGTACTTC.

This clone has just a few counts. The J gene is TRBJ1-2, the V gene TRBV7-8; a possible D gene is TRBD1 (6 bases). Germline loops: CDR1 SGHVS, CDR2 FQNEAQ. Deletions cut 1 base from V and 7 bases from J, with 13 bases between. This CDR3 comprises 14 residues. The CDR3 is CASSLVDTGSGYTF. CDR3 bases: TGTGCCAGCAGCTTAGTTGATACAGGGAGTGGCTACACCTTC.

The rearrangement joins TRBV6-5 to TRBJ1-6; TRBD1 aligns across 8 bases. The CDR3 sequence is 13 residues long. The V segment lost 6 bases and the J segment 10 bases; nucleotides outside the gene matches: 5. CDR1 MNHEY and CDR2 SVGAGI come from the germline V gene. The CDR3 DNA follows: TGTGCCAGCAGGACAGGGGCTATCTCACCCCTCCACTTT. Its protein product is CASRTGAISPLHF.

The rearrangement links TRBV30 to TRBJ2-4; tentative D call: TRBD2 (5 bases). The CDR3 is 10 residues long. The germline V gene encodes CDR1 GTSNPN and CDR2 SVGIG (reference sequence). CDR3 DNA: TGTGCGGCGGGCGGGAACATTCAGTACTTC. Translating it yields CAAGGNIQYF.

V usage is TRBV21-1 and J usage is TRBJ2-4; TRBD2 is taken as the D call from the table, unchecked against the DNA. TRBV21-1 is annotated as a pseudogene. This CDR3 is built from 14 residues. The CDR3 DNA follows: TGTGCCAGCAGCCCGGGGGGGGCCAAAAACATTCAGTACTTC. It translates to CASSPGGAKNIQYF.

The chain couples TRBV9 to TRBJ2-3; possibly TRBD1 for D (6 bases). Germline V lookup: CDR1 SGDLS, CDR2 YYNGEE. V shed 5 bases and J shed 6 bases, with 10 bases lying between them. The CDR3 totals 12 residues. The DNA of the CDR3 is TGTGCCAGCAGTCGGACAGTGGATACGCAGTATTTT. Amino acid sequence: CASSRTVDTQYF. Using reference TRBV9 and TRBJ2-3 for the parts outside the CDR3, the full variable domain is DSGVTQTPKHLITATGQRVTLRCSPRSGDLSVYWYQQSLDQGLQFLIQYYNGEERAKGNILERFSAQQFPDLHSELNLSSLELGDSALYFCASSRTVDTQYFGPGTRLTVL.

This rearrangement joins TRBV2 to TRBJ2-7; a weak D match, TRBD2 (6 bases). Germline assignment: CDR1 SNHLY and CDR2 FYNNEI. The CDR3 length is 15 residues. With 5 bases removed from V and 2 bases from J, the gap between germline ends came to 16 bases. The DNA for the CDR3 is TGTGCCAGCAGTCCTTCGGCGGGGAGACCCTACGAGCAGTACTTC. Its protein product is CASSPSAGRPYEQYF.

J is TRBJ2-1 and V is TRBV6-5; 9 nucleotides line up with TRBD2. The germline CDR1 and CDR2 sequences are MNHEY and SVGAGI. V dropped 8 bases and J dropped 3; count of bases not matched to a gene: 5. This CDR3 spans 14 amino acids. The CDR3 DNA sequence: TGTGCCAGCCATCCTAGCGGGGTCTACAATGAGCAGTTCTTC. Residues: CASHPSGVYNEQFF.